The present T cell receptor (beta chain) was sequenced within a study of T cells in Graves' hyperthyroidism and ophthalmopathy. Turning to the study itself: At the time of initial diagnosis and before any treatment, peripheral blood was collected.

Patients showing uncontrolled infection, other autoimmune disease, pregnancy or lactation were ineligible. The PBMCs were taken from over 9.5 ml of fresh peripheral blood. Germline CDR1 is SGHNT and CDR2 is YYREEE (reference sequence). Trimming pared 7 bases from V and 9 bases from J, leaving 22 bases between. CDR3 length: 14 amino acids. Researchers amplified the TCR beta CDR3 regions from RNA transcripts. HTBI primers were used for first-round RT-PCR of the TCR CDR3. TCRdb re-called the multiplex PCR reads through MiXCR, storing one row per CDR3 protein. The data contain about 610,000 distinct CDR3 sequences, 16% of them seen just once; the ten biggest clones take up around 3.3%.

The sample was blood. This clonotype was obtained from a woman between 40 and 50 years old with Graves' ophthalmopathy. The genes are TRBV5-4 and TRBJ2-5; maybe TRBD1 (9 bases). The DNA of the CDR3 is TGTGCCAGCGGGGACAGGGCCTCGCGGGAGGCCCAGTACTTC. This gives the protein CASGDRASREAQYF.